These 28 T cell receptor beta chains originate from one sample sequenced in a study of cytomegalovirus exposure and HLA in healthy donors. The PCR had 60 Vbeta and 13 Jbeta primers. Sequencing used immunoSEQ multiplex PCR; TCRdb keeps in-frame clones, though not all of them. The data show approximately 150,000 clones, roughly 62% seen once. The sequenced sample was PBMCs. These receptors came from a male donor in good health and CMV-seronegative.

This chain connects TRBV11-3 to TRBJ2-3, with no clear D. Trimming took off 5 bases at V and 6 bases at J, with 18 bases between the two ends. Germline CDR1 and CDR2: SGHNT and YENEEA. This CDR3 comprises 15 residues. The CDR3 region has the DNA TGTGCCAGCAGCCTCACTCCGAACTCATTGGATACGCAGTATTTT. Its translation is CASSLTPNSLDTQYF.

The chain uses TRBV9 and TRBJ1-4; D gene ambiguous. Germline values: CDR1 SGDLS, CDR2 YYNGEE. Trimming left V 4 bases short and J 1 base short, with 8 bases between. The CDR3 is 14 amino acids. The CDR3 coding sequence is TGTGCCAGCAGCCCAGTCCAAACTAATGAAAAACTGTTTTTT. Amino acids: CASSPVQTNEKLFF.

This chain connects TRBV7-9 to TRBJ2-7, with 11 nucleotides matching TRBD1. The CDR3 sequence is 17 residues long. Germline CDR1 reads SEHNR; CDR2 reads FQNEAQ (reference sequence). The V segment lost 8 bases and the J segment 2 bases; nucleotides outside the gene matches: 14. CDR3 in DNA: TGTGCCAGCGGCCACTCCAAAGGACAGGGGGCCCCCTACGAGCAGTACTTC. Its translation is CASGHSKGQGAPYEQYF.

V and J are TRBV9 and TRBJ2-1; the match to TRBD2 covers 11 bases. The CDR3 has 15 residues. The germline CDR1 and CDR2 sequences are SGDLS and YYNGEE. The V and J ends lost 8 bases and 8 bases, in that order; junction bases with no gene match: 12. CDR3 sequence: CASAGTSGLQDEQFF. In DNA, the CDR3 is TGTGCCAGTGCCGGGACTAGCGGCCTACAAGATGAGCAGTTCTTC.

The genes are TRBV5-6 and TRBJ1-3, with D possibly matching TRBD1 (5 bases). The CDR3 runs to 15 residues. Germline CDR1 is SGHDT and CDR2 is YYEEEE. Trimming took off 4 bases at V and 2 bases at J, with 13 bases between the two ends. Written as DNA, the CDR3 is TGTGCCAGCAGCGCCCTTAGGGGAACTGGAAACACCATATATTTT. Protein product: CASSALRGTGNTIYF.

V and J are TRBV11-2 and TRBJ2-5, with D possibly TRBD1 on 6 matching bases. Germline V gene lookup returns CDR1 SGHAT and CDR2 FQNNGV. The ends were cut back, 1 base at V and 1 base at J, with 13 bases in the middle. CDR3 size: 16 residues. CDR3 DNA sequence: TGTGCCAGCAGCTTAGGGACAGCCCCCAGCCAAGAGACCCAGTACTTC. Amino acid sequence: CASSLGTAPSQETQYF.

The gene calls are TRBV28 and TRBJ1-2, with D possibly TRBD1 on 5 matching bases. The CDR3 sequence is 14 residues long. The V gene's germline CDR1 is MDHEN and CDR2 SYDVKM. V dropped 5 bases and J dropped 4 bases, with 14 bases sitting between them. Here the CDR3 reads CASSAFRDGYGYTF. CDR3 bases: TGTGCCAGCAGTGCTTTCAGGGATGGCTATGGCTACACCTTC.

The chain uses TRBV28 and TRBJ2-7; 16 bases align to TRBD2. With 6 bases clipped from V and 2 bases from J, the junction kept 4 bases outside the gene matches. Germline lookup yields CDR1 MDHEN and CDR2 SYDVKM. The CDR3 is 16 amino acids. The CDR3 loop reads CASSSGTSGGAYEQYF. The CDR3 DNA follows: TGTGCCAGCAGCTCCGGGACTAGCGGGGGGGCCTACGAGCAGTACTTC. Supplemented by reference TRBV28 and TRBJ2-7, the full variable domain reads DVKVTQSSRYLVKRTGEKVFLECVQDMDHENMFWYRQDPGLGLRLIYFSYDVKMKEKGDIPEGYSVSREKKERFSLILESASTNQTSMYLCASSSGTSGGAYEQYFGPGTRLTVT.

For this clone: Sequence at one end of the junction differs from germline and may be a read error. This rearrangement joins TRBV30 to TRBJ1-6, with TRBD1 matching over 9 bases. CDR1 and CDR2 (germline): GTSNPN, SVGIG (reference sequence). There are 15 residues in the CDR3. CDR3 protein: CAWSGQGQGGSSLHF. Written as DNA, the CDR3 is TGTGCCTGGAGCGGACAGGGACAGGGAGGTTCATCCCTCCACTTT.

The chain uses TRBV10-2 and TRBJ2-7, with TRBD2 matching over 9 bases. The J segment lost 2 bases and the V segment lost 2 bases, leaving 7 bases of the junction unmatched. The CDR3 is made up of 16 amino acids. Germline values: CDR1 WSHSY, CDR2 SAAADI. CDR3: CASSEGERGAAYEQYF. DNA for the CDR3: TGCGCCAGCAGTGAGGGTGAGCGGGGGGCCGCCTACGAGCAGTACTTC.

This clone was recorded a few times. Other DNA sequences within the sample encode an identical CDR3. This rearrangement joins TRBV6-5 to TRBJ1-1, with D uncertain. Germline V gene sequence: CDR1 MNHEY, CDR2 SVGAGI. The length of the CDR3 is 15 residues. The V and J ends lost 4 bases and 4 bases respectively, with 16 bases between them. The CDR3 here is CASSWRTGFGTEAFF. The CDR3 nucleotides read TGTGCCAGCAGTTGGCGCACGGGATTCGGCACTGAAGCTTTCTTT.

This clone appeared a few times. The gene calls are TRBV30 and TRBJ1-2; 7 nucleotides line up with TRBD1. Germline CDR1 reads GTSNPN; CDR2 reads SVGIG (reference sequence). Trimming took 7 bases from V and 3 from J; bases not matched to a gene: 8. The CDR3 spans 13 residues. The CDR3 is CASPRTGDYGYTF. In DNA, the CDR3 is TGTGCCTCCCCAAGAACAGGGGACTATGGCTACACCTTC.

The chain combines TRBV5-1 with TRBJ2-3; 7 nucleotides align to TRBD1. Looked up from germline, CDR1 is SGHRS and CDR2 is YFSETQ. The ends lost 4 bases at V and 6 bases at J; junction bases unmatched: 2. The CDR3 has 12 amino acids. CDR3 nucleotides: TGCGCCAGCAGCGTGGACAGGGATACGCAGTATTTT. Protein product: CASSVDRDTQYF.

V usage is TRBV20-1 and J usage is TRBJ2-5, with D unclear. The tail of the sequence fits TRBJ2-7 better, so the J call may be wrong. The CDR3 runs 11 residues. In germline, CDR1 is DFQATT, CDR2 SNEGSKA (reference sequence). The CDR3 spells CSAPTGSEQYF. CDR3 nucleotides: TGCAGTGCTCCCACCGGTAGCGAGCAGTACTTC.

The chain couples TRBV29-1 to TRBJ2-5; D is possibly TRBD2 (6 bases). The CDR3 sequence is 13 residues long. Trimming stripped 3 bases from V and 5 bases from J, with 13 bases between. Germline V gives CDR1 SQVTM, CDR2 ANQGSEA. CDR3 loop: CSVEPRGGETQYF. The CDR3 bases are TGCAGCGTTGAGCCGCGGGGTGGGGAGACCCAGTACTTC.

The CDR3 DNA reads as TGCGCCAGCAGCCACAGTACAGGGGAGTTCAATCAGCCCCAGCATTTT. Protein: CASSHSTGEFNQPQHF. The gene calls are TRBV4-1 and TRBJ1-5; 7 nucleotides agree with TRBD1. V was clipped by 3 bases and J by 3 bases; unmatched bases: 8. Germline V gene lookup returns CDR1 MGHRA and CDR2 YSYEKL. CDR3 length: 16 amino acids.

V is TRBV10-3 and J is TRBJ2-7; D perhaps matches TRBD1 (6 bases). The V end lost 0 bases, the J end lost 3 bases, and 12 bases lay between the germline ends. The CDR3 is 15 amino acids. CDR1 is ENHRY, CDR2 SYGVKD, per germline. The CDR3 loop reads CAISESKQGVYEQYF. Here the CDR3 DNA reads TGTGCCATCAGTGAGTCAAAACAGGGAGTCTACGAGCAGTACTTC.

This clone was detected once. The chain joins TRBV27 to TRBJ2-7, with a tentative D call TRBD2 (6 bases). V gave up 6 bases and J gave up 4 bases, with 19 bases separating them. This CDR3 has 15 amino acids. CDR1 MNHEY and CDR2 SMNVEV come from the germline V gene (reference sequence). The CDR3 DNA is TGTGCCAGCAGCCGTACCATCAATGGAGGGTACGAGCAGTACTTC. This sequence encodes CASSRTINGGYEQYF.

This clone showed up just a few times. V gene TRBV7-9 combines with J gene TRBJ1-4, with D possibly matching TRBD1 (6 bases). Germline CDR1 SEHNR, CDR2 FQNEAQ (reference sequence). The CDR3 is 15 amino acids. Trimming removed 5 bases at V and 6 bases at J, with 16 bases between. The CDR3 sequence is CASSPRGSEDEKLFF. Written as DNA, the CDR3 is TGTGCCAGCAGCCCGAGGGGGTCTGAGGATGAAAAACTGTTTTTT.

The chain carries TRBV6-5 and TRBJ1-1; no reliable D call. Per germline, CDR1 MNHEY and CDR2 SVGAGI. This CDR3 has 14 residues. Trimming cost V 2 bases and J 2 bases, with 9 bases left between them. The CDR3 region is CASSYGPSNTEAFF. The CDR3 DNA sequence: TGTGCCAGCAGTTACGGCCCAAGTAACACTGAAGCTTTCTTT.

The CDR3 nucleotides are TGTGCCAGCAGCTTACGACGGGGAGCCACAGATACGCAGTATTTT. Protein: CASSLRRGATDTQYF. J is TRBJ2-3 and V is TRBV7-2; D is perhaps TRBD2 (5 bases). V was trimmed by 2 bases and J by 2 bases, leaving 11 bases between them. This CDR3 has 15 residues. Germline V gene sequence: CDR1 SGHTA, CDR2 FQGNSA.

The chain combines TRBV2 with TRBJ2-5; unclear D gene. Germline assignment: CDR1 SNHLY and CDR2 FYNNEI. The length of the CDR3 is 13 residues. V was trimmed by 6 bases and J by 3 bases, leaving 11 bases between them. As DNA, the CDR3 is TGTGCCAGCAGGACCCAGGTGGAAGAGACCCAGTACTTC. Residues: CASRTQVEETQYF. The full variable domain, with the rest looked up from reference TRBV2 and TRBJ2-5, is EPEVTQTPSHQVTQMGQEVILRCVPISNHLYFYWYRQILGQKVEFLVSFYNNEISEKSEIFDDQFSVERPDGSNFTLKIRSTKLEDSAMYFCASRTQVEETQYFGPGTRLLVL.

CDR3 sequence: CASSGGFFTNYGYTF. Here the CDR3 DNA reads TGTGCCAGCAGCGGAGGGTTTTTTACGAACTATGGCTACACCTTC. The chain combines TRBV6-1 with TRBJ1-2; D not certain. Trimming stripped 6 bases from V and 2 bases from J, with 16 bases between. The length of the CDR3 is 15 residues. Per the germline V gene, CDR1 is MNHNS and CDR2 is SASEGT.

V gene TRBV6-5 combines with J gene TRBJ2-4; the match to TRBD1 covers 8 bases. Germline values: CDR1 MNHEY, CDR2 SVGAGI. Trimming took 6 bases from V and 5 from J; bases not matched to a gene: 9. The length of the CDR3 is 15 residues. CDR3 DNA: TGTGCCAGCAGCCCACTGGACAGGGTGGAAAACATTCAGTACTTC. It codes for CASSPLDRVENIQYF.

This sequence joins TRBV19 and TRBJ1-5; perhaps TRBD1 as D (5 bases). CDR3 length: 15 amino acids. V was cut by 7 bases and J by 1 base, with 14 bases left in between. Per the germline V gene, CDR1 is LNHDA and CDR2 is SQIVND (reference sequence). The DNA for the CDR3 is TGTGCCAGTACGGGCTCCGGGGGAAGCAATCAGCCCCAGCATTTT. It encodes CASTGSGGSNQPQHF.

This clone was observed a handful of times. The chain recombines TRBV4-3 with TRBJ2-5, with 12 positions matching TRBD1. V was clipped by 0 bases and J by 3 bases; unmatched bases: 8. The CDR3 consists of 18 residues. CDR1 and CDR2 from the germline V gene are LGHNA and YSLEER. The CDR3 loop reads CASSQDLGTGGWEETQYF. CDR3 DNA: TGCGCCAGCAGCCAAGATCTGGGGACAGGGGGCTGGGAAGAGACCCAGTACTTC.

The chain uses TRBV19 and TRBJ2-3; perhaps TRBD1 as D (8 bases). Looked up from germline, CDR1 is LNHDA and CDR2 is SQIVND (reference sequence). The V end lost 8 bases, the J end lost 3 bases, and 15 bases lay between the germline ends. This CDR3 region has 14 residues. CDR3 in amino acids: CASADRGGTDTQYF. The CDR3 nucleotides read TGTGCCAGTGCCGACAGGGGAGGGACAGATACGCAGTATTTT.

The chain recombines TRBV7-8 with TRBJ1-3, with 11 bases lining up with TRBD1. J gave up 2 bases and V 7 bases, and 4 bases lay outside the gene matches. Germline CDR1 SGHVS, CDR2 FQNEAQ. This CDR3 contains 15 residues. The DNA of the CDR3 is TGTGCCAGCACCGCGGACAGGGGGCCTGGAAACACCATATATTTT. It yields the protein CASTADRGPGNTIYF.